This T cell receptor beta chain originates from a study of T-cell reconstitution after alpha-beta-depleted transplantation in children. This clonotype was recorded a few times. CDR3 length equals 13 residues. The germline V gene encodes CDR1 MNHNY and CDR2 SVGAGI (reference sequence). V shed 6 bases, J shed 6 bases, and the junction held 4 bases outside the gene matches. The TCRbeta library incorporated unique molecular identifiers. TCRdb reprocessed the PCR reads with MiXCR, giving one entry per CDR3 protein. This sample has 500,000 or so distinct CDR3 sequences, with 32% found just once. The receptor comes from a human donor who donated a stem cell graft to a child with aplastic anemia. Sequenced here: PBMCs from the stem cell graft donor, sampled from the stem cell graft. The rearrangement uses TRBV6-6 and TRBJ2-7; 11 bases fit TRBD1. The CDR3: CASSRGTGGEQYV. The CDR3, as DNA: TGTGCCAGCAGCCGCGGGACAGGGGGCGAGCAGTACGTC.